A selection of T cell receptor beta chains follows, all from one sample in a study of shared clonotypes between healthy human individuals. Data came from immunoSEQ multiplex PCR; TCRdb stores just in-frame clones and leaves some out. The profile shows 2 million to 2.5 million clones, just under 95% of them singletons. The source material was naive CD4+ T cells from PBMCs. Receptor source: a man between 18 and 35 years old in good health. Some clones in this sample may be carry-over from other donors' samples. Both conserved end residues are part of each CDR3. Each record gives: clone size, D gene, V gene, J gene, CDR3 protein, CDR3 DNA. The D gene is left open where the match is weak. Clone size is given for some rows only: seen once, a few or many times, or a class if the clone is expanded.

NA	NA	TRBV28	TRBJ2-7	CASWDSATYEQYF	TGTGCCAGCTGGGATTCAGCAACCTACGAGCAGTACTTC
NA	TRBD2	TRBV7-9	TRBJ2-1	CASSLGASGLADNEQFF	TGTGCCAGCAGCTTAGGAGCGTCGGGACTAGCGGACAATGAGCAGTTCTTC
once	TRBD2	TRBV6-5	TRBJ2-7	CASSLLAGGVWEQYF	TGTGCCAGCAGTTTGCTAGCGGGAGGTGTGTGGGAGCAGTACTTC
NA	TRBD2	TRBV19	TRBJ2-1	CASSTHGTSGTYNEQFF	TGTGCCAGTAGTACCCACGGGACTAGCGGGACATACAATGAGCAGTTCTTC
once	NA	TRBV7-3	TRBJ1-1	CASSLRSGTEAFF	TGTGCCAGCAGCTTACGGTCAGGCACTGAAGCTTTCTTT
NA	TRBD2	TRBV7-2	TRBJ2-2	CASSLGGTRVNRELFF	TGTGCCAGCAGCTTAGGCGGGACTAGAGTAAACAGGGAGCTGTTTTTT
NA	NA	TRBV7-9	TRBJ1-1	CASSIQQGSTEAFF	TGTGCCAGCAGCATCCAACAGGGAAGCACTGAAGCTTTCTTT
NA	NA	TRBV28	TRBJ2-3	CASSLASRGTDTQYF	TGTGCCAGCAGTCTAGCCTCTAGGGGCACAGATACGCAGTATTTT
NA	TRBD2	TRBV25-1	TRBJ2-7	CASSPTSAGIEYF	TGTGCCAGCAGCCCGACTAGCGCGGGAATCGAGTACTTC
NA	TRBD1	TRBV7-9	TRBJ2-3	CASSEGDRSTDTQYF	TGTGCCAGCAGCGAAGGGGACAGAAGCACAGATACGCAGTATTTT
once	NA	TRBV28	TRBJ2-6	CASSLIEGRTSGANVLTF	TGTGCCAGCAGTTTGATCGAGGGACGGACCTCTGGGGCCAACGTCCTGACTTTC
NA	NA	TRBV7-9	TRBJ1-1	CASSLFWRTEAFF	TGTGCCAGCAGCTTATTCTGGCGGACTGAAGCTTTCTTT
once	TRBD1	TRBV29-1	TRBJ1-2	CSVEGTGVAINGYTF	TGCAGCGTTGAAGGGACAGGGGTTGCGATAAATGGCTACACCTTC
NA	NA	TRBV14	TRBJ1-1	CASSPQRGANTEAFF	TGTGCCAGCAGCCCCCAAAGGGGGGCGAACACTGAAGCTTTCTTT
once	NA	TRBV7-3	TRBJ1-1	CASSLRQGAGAFF	TGTGCCAGCAGCTTGCGGCAGGGTGCGGGAGCTTTCTTT
NA	TRBD2	TRBV5-1	TRBJ2-1	CASSFPAGTSSYNEQFF	TGCGCCAGCAGCTTCCCAGCGGGGACTAGCTCCTACAATGAGCAGTTCTTC
NA	NA	TRBV5-4	TRBJ1-1	CASSLAGPMNTEAFF	TGTGCCAGCAGCTTGGCAGGGCCTATGAACACTGAAGCTTTCTTT
NA	NA	TRBV21-1	TRBJ2-7	CASSRPGRAREQYF	TGTGCCAGCAGCCGTCCGGGTAGGGCTCGGGAGCAGTACTTC
NA	TRBD1	TRBV11-1	TRBJ2-5	CASSLLQGAWETQYF	TGTGCCAGCAGCTTGTTACAGGGGGCTTGGGAGACCCAGTACTTC
NA	NA	TRBV9	TRBJ1-2	CASSSGTGNYGYTF	TGTGCCAGCAGCTCCGGGACGGGAAACTATGGCTACACCTTC
NA	TRBD2	TRBV29-1	TRBJ2-7	CSARDYYEQYF	TGCAGCGCTCGGGACTACTACGAGCAGTACTTC
NA	NA	TRBV19	TRBJ1-1	CASSIDAGRLNTEAFF	TGTGCCAGTAGTATAGATGCAGGGAGGTTGAACACTGAAGCTTTCTTT
NA	NA	TRBV28	TRBJ1-3	CASSGLPSGNTIYF	TGTGCCAGCAGTGGTTTACCCTCTGGAAACACCATATATTTT
NA	NA	TRBV29-1	TRBJ1-1	CSVDSFTRTTEAFF	TGCAGCGTTGATTCTTTTACCAGGACCACTGAAGCTTTCTTT
NA	TRBD1	TRBV2	TRBJ2-2	CASRLRQGRNTGELFF	TGTGCCAGCAGACTGAGACAGGGTCGAAACACCGGGGAGCTGTTTTTT
NA	NA	TRBV7-9	TRBJ1-2	CASSLWRSNYGYTF	TGTGCCAGCAGCTTGTGGAGATCTAACTATGGCTACACCTTC
NA	NA	TRBV6-5	TRBJ2-7	CASRSAAGREQYF	TGTGCCAGCAGATCTGCCGCCGGCCGAGAGCAGTACTTC
NA	NA	TRBV2	TRBJ2-1	CASSLTAPLSYNEQFF	TGTGCCAGCAGCTTGACCGCACCCCTCTCCTACAATGAGCAGTTCTTC
once	NA	TRBV6-5	TRBJ1-2	CASSSRIGYGYTF	TGTGCCAGCAGTTCCCGAATAGGGTATGGCTACACCTTC
NA	TRBD1	TRBV15	TRBJ1-4	CATADRDELFF	TGTGCCACTGCGGACAGGGATGAACTGTTTTTT
NA	TRBD1	TRBV18	TRBJ1-3	CASSPGNWGQDGNTIYF	TGTGCCAGCTCACCCGGTAACTGGGGACAGGACGGAAACACCATATATTTT
NA	TRBD2	TRBV6-5	TRBJ2-7	CASSQGLSEQYF	TGTGCCAGCAGCCAGGGACTATCCGAGCAGTACTTC
NA	NA	TRBV5-1	TRBJ2-7	CASSLTGETPYEQYF	TGCGCCAGCAGCTTGACAGGCGAGACCCCCTACGAGCAGTACTTC
NA	NA	TRBV9	TRBJ2-3	CASSQQVTTTDTQYF	TGTGCCAGCAGCCAGCAGGTGACCACCACAGATACGCAGTATTTT
NA	TRBD1	TRBV6-6	TRBJ2-7	CASSWTGTAVEQYF	TGTGCCAGCAGTTGGACCGGGACAGCCGTCGAGCAGTACTTC
NA	TRBD1	TRBV18	TRBJ2-7	CASSSGTGSDEQYF	TGTGCCAGCTCATCCGGGACAGGGAGCGACGAGCAGTACTTC
once	NA	TRBV18	TRBJ2-7	CASSPRGRGSSSYEQYF	TGTGCCAGCTCACCACGGGGGCGTGGCTCGAGCTCCTACGAGCAGTACTTC
NA	NA	TRBV27	TRBJ2-7	CASSLYEGVMDEQYF	TGTGCCAGCAGTTTATATGAGGGCGTAATGGACGAGCAGTACTTC
NA	TRBD1	TRBV5-4	TRBJ1-1	CASSLLGTGTEAFF	TGTGCCAGCAGCTTGCTTGGGACAGGGACCGAAGCTTTCTTT
NA	NA	TRBV7-6	TRBJ1-6	CASSLSYRDSPLHF	TGTGCCAGCAGCTTATCGTACCGCGATTCACCCCTCCACTTT